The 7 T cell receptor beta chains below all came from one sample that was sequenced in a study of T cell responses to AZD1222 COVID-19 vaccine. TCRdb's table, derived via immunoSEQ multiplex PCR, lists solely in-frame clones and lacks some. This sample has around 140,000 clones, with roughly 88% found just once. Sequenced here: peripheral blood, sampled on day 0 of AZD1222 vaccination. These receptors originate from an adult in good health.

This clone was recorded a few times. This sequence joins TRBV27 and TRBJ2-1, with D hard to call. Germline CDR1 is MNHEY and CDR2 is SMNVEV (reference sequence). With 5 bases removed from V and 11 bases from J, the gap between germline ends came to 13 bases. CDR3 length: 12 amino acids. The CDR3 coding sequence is TGTGCCAGCAGTCCCTCCAAGGGCAAGCAGTTCTTC. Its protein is CASSPSKGKQFF.

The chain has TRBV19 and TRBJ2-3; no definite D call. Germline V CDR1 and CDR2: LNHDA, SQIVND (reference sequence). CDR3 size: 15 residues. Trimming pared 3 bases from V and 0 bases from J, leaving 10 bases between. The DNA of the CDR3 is TGTGCCAGTAGTATTAGCTCCGCTAGCACAGATACGCAGTATTTT. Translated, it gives CASSISSASTDTQYF.

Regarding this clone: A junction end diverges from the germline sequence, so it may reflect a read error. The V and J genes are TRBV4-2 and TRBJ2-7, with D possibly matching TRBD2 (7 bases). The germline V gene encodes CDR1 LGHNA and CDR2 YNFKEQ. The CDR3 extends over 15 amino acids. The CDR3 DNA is TGTGCCGGCAGCCCCAGTCGGGGGGCCGGGTACGAGCAGTACTTC. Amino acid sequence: CAGSPSRGAGYEQYF.

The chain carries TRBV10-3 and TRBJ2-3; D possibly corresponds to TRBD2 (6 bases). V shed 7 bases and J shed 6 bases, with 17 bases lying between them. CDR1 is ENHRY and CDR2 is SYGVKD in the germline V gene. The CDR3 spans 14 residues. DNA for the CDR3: TGTGCCATCACCAGAGGGGACGGAGGGGATACGCAGTATTTT. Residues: CAITRGDGGDTQYF.

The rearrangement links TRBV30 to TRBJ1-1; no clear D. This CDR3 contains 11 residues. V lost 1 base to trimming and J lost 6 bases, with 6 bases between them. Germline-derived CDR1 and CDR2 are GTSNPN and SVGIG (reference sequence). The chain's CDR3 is CAWSGVAEAFF. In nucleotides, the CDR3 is TGTGCCTGGAGTGGAGTAGCTGAAGCTTTCTTT.

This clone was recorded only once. This CDR3 reads CAWSHGNYGYTF. The CDR3 DNA follows: TGTGCCTGGTCTCACGGGAACTATGGCTACACCTTC. The chain is built from TRBV30 and TRBJ1-2; D ambiguous. Deletions cut 5 bases from V and 2 bases from J, with 9 bases between. The CDR3 runs to 12 residues. Germline V gene sequence: CDR1 GTSNPN, CDR2 SVGIG (reference sequence).

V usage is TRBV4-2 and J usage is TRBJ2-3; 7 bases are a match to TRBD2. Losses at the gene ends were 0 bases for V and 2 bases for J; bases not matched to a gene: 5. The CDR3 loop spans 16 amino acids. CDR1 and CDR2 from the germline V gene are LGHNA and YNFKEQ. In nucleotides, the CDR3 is TGTGCCAGCAGCCAAGATGGGCGGGGGATCACAGATACGCAGTATTTT. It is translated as CASSQDGRGITDTQYF.